The TCR beta chain under discussion was sequenced for a study of TET2 disruption in CD19-targeted CAR T cells. Treatment noted: autologous CTL019 cells: CD19 CAR with 4-1BB and CD3 zeta domains. This CDR3 region has 16 residues. CDR1 and CDR2 (germline): MGHRA, YSYEKL. Trimming took off 0 bases at V and 1 base at J, with 9 bases between the two ends. Clones were read by immunoSEQ multiplex PCR, and TCRdb kept only the in-frame ones, dropping some. The sample holds 25,000 or so clones. Note on this clone: The antigen remains undetermined. The sequence runs out 3 residues before the end of the CDR3; the remainder is reconstructed from the germline J gene.

The genes are TRBV4-1 and TRBJ1-4; D may be TRBD1 (5 bases). This receptor was obtained from a man in his 70s with chronic lymphocytic leukemia. The specimen was CD8- CAR+ T cells sorted from cultured blood T cells, collected for CD19 CAR T cell therapy. This sample's subset: CD8-negative CAR-positive T cells from the infusion product. The CDR3 loop reads CASSQDGGQTNEKLFF. The DNA read from the CDR3 is TGCGCCAGCAGCCAAGATGGAGGACAAACTAATGAAAAA.